One sample yielded the 32 T cell receptor beta chains listed below, sequenced in a study of blood T cell repertoires in COVID-19 (TCRdb year 2020). Receptor libraries were prepared by the immunoSEQ multiplex PCR assay. TCRdb re-hosts the immuneACCESS table, in-frame sequences only. Its copies lack some clones; in the studies checked, an unresolved V gene accounts for under half of them, and the cause for the rest is not known. This sample comprises approximately 150,000 clones, around 84% of them detected only once. About 10% of the sample is in the top ten clones. Specimen: peripheral blood. The receptors come from a man aged 55 to 70 with active or convalescent COVID-19.

V usage is TRBV7-9 and J usage is TRBJ1-1; D is perhaps TRBD1 (5 bases). Trimming removed 2 bases at V and 6 bases at J, with 19 bases between. CDR3 length: 16 amino acids. Germline-derived CDR1 and CDR2 are SEHNR and FQNEAQ (reference sequence). CDR3 nucleotide sequence: TGTGCCAGCAGCTTATTTCGTCCAGGGCGGATCCCTGAAGCTTTCTTT. Translation: CASSLFRPGRIPEAFF.

The chain joins TRBV18 to TRBJ1-1; D uncertain. Per the germline V gene, CDR1 is KGHSH and CDR2 is LQKENI. This CDR3 has 15 residues. V lost 2 bases and J lost 0, with 10 bases in between. The CDR3 nucleotides are TGTGCCAGCTCACCATTTGAGGAAGTGAACACTGAAGCTTTCTTT. Its translation: CASSPFEEVNTEAFF.

This clone was detected ten times or more. This chain uses TRBV7-8 with TRBJ2-7; 9 nucleotides line up with TRBD1. The germline CDR1 and CDR2 sequences are SGHVS and FQNEAQ. V lost 5 bases to trimming and J lost 2 bases; unmatched junction nucleotides: 7. This CDR3 region has 15 residues. The CDR3 nucleotides are TGTGCCAGCAGCCTGGACAGGGGTTGGGCCTACGAGCAGTACGTC. It specifies CASSLDRGWAYEQYV.

The V gene is TRBV11-3, the J gene TRBJ1-2, with a possible D match to TRBD1 (5 bases). V was pared by 2 bases and J by 0 bases, with 16 bases between. The CDR3 consists of 17 residues. The germline V gene encodes CDR1 SGHNT and CDR2 YENEEA. CDR3 in DNA: TGTGCCAGCAGCTTAATTGAACGCGGGACCCCTAACTATGGCTACACCTTC. As protein: CASSLIERGTPNYGYTF.

This clone was seen more than once but under ten times. The chain has TRBV5-4 and TRBJ2-3; 12 positions agree with TRBD2. Germline CDR1 SGHNT, CDR2 YYREEE (reference sequence). CDR3 length: 19 residues. J gave up 0 bases and V 4 bases, and 12 bases lay outside the gene matches. DNA for the CDR3: TGTGCCAGCAGCCTCTTAAAACTAGCGGGGGGCCGTAGCACAGATACGCAGTATTTT. It yields the protein CASSLLKLAGGRSTDTQYF. Using reference TRBV5-4 and TRBJ2-3 for the parts outside the CDR3, the full variable domain is ETGVTQSPTHLIKTRGQQVTLRCSSQSGHNTVSWYQQALGQGPQFIFQYYREEENGRGNFPPRFSGLQFPNYSSELNVNALELDDSALYLCASSLLKLAGGRSTDTQYFGPGTRLTVL.

V usage is TRBV11-3 and J usage is TRBJ2-1, with a tentative D call TRBD2 (6 bases). The CDR3 loop spans 11 amino acids. Trimming shortened V by 4 bases and J by 15 bases, and 13 bases separated the two germline ends. Germline V lookup: CDR1 SGHNT, CDR2 YENEEA. For the CDR3, the DNA is TGTGCCAGCAGCTCCCCGGGAGAACTGTTCTTC. It yields the protein CASSSPGELFF.

The chain combines TRBV2 with TRBJ2-5, with TRBD2 matching over 12 bases. J lost 3 bases, V lost 10 bases, and 9 bases had no gene match. From germline, CDR1 is SNHLY and CDR2 FYNNEI. The CDR3 spans 15 residues. In DNA, the CDR3 is TGTGCCACCCCCCCGACTAGCGGGGGAGAAGAGACCCAGTACTTC. Translated, it gives CATPPTSGGEETQYF. Together with reference TRBV2 and TRBJ2-5, the CDR3 gives the full variable domain: EPEVTQTPSHQVTQMGQEVILRCVPISNHLYFYWYRQILGQKVEFLVSFYNNEISEKSEIFDDQFSVERPDGSNFTLKIRSTKLEDSAMYFCATPPTSGGEETQYFGPGTRLLVL.

This clone was observed a few times. This sequence joins TRBV6-5 and TRBJ1-2, with 9 bases that match TRBD1. In germline, CDR1 is MNHEY, CDR2 SVGAGI. Trimming at V came to 4 bases and at J to 4 bases, leaving 10 bases not matched to a gene. This CDR3 comprises 16 residues. CDR3 sequence (DNA): TGTGCCAGCAGTTCCACAGGGGGCGGTTCACGCTATGGCTACACCTTC. Translation: CASSSTGGGSRYGYTF.

CDR3 DNA: TGTGCCAGCAGCTTACAGGACTCTGGAAACACCATATATTTT. Its translation: CASSLQDSGNTIYF. The chain links TRBV7-9 to TRBJ1-3; D unresolved. This CDR3 has 14 residues. Trimming took 2 bases from V and 0 from J, leaving 5 bases between them. Germline values: CDR1 SEHNR, CDR2 FQNEAQ (reference sequence).

This chain links TRBV6-6 with TRBJ2-1; 13 bases agree with TRBD2. V lost 6 bases to trimming and J lost 6 bases; unmatched junction nucleotides: 5. The germline CDR1 and CDR2 sequences are MNHNY and SVGAGI (reference sequence). The CDR3 extends over 15 amino acids. The CDR3 DNA sequence: TGTGCCAGCAGGGCGACTAGCGGGAGGCCCAATGAGCAGTTCTTC. Amino acid sequence: CASRATSGRPNEQFF.

The chain carries TRBV3-1 (or the pseudogene TRBV3-2) and TRBJ1-3; 7 bases match TRBD1. The germline gives CDR1 LGHDT, CDR2 YNNKEL (reference sequence). The V segment lost 4 bases and the J segment 5 bases; nucleotides outside the gene matches: 8. CDR3 length equals 15 residues. The CDR3 DNA reads TGTGCCAGCAGCCCGGGGACAGTGCTGAGAAACACCATATATTTT. It is translated as CASSPGTVLRNTIYF.

The rearrangement joins TRBV27 to TRBJ2-7; 12 positions agree with TRBD2. CDR3 length: 16 amino acids. Germline CDR1 MNHEY, CDR2 SMNVEV (reference sequence). V gave up 4 bases and J gave up 2 bases; unmatched junction bases: 6. CDR3 residues: CASSSSLAGGPYEQYV. CDR3 bases: TGTGCCAGCAGTTCATCCCTAGCGGGAGGGCCCTACGAGCAGTACGTC.

The rearrangement uses TRBV3-1 (or the pseudogene TRBV3-2) and TRBJ1-2, with D maybe TRBD1 (5 bases). There are 14 residues in the CDR3. V shed 3 bases and J shed 4 bases, with 12 bases lying between them. Per germline, CDR1 LGHDT and CDR2 YNNKEL (reference sequence). CDR3 coding DNA: TGTGCCAGCAGCCATAGAAGCGGGGCCTATGGCTACACCTTC. This gives the protein CASSHRSGAYGYTF.

The chain employs TRBV7-2 and TRBJ1-2, with D possibly matching TRBD1 (5 bases). The CDR3 is made up of 15 amino acids. V was clipped by 2 bases and J by 5 bases, with 15 bases between them. Germline CDR1 reads SGHTA; CDR2 reads FQGNSA. The CDR3 nucleotides read TGTGCCAGCAGCTTACAGGGAATTGGTCGGTATGGCTACACCTTC. Its translation: CASSLQGIGRYGYTF.

The chain is built from TRBV7-9 and TRBJ1-4, with D possibly matching TRBD1 (6 bases). Trimming pared 3 bases from V and 6 bases from J, leaving 11 bases between. This CDR3 has 14 amino acids. Looked up from germline, CDR1 is SEHNR and CDR2 is FQNEAQ (reference sequence). CDR3 protein: CASSLGHWDEKLFF. CDR3 coding DNA: TGTGCCAGCAGCTTGGGACATTGGGATGAAAAACTGTTTTTT. The entire variable domain, with the rest obtained from reference TRBV7-9 and TRBJ1-4, is as follows: DTGVSQNPRHKITKRGQNVTFRCDPISEHNRLYWYRQTLGQGPEFLTYFQNEAQLEKSRLLSDRFSAERPKGSFSTLEIQRTEQGDSAMYLCASSLGHWDEKLFFGSGTQLSVL.

In its sample, this clone was seen a few times. This chain joins TRBV6-5 and TRBJ1-1; D unresolved. Germline-derived CDR1 and CDR2 are MNHEY and SVGAGI. The ends were cut back, 5 bases at V and 1 base at J, with 8 bases in the middle. The CDR3 has 13 amino acids. The CDR3 sequence: CASSRVWNTEAFF. CDR3 sequence (DNA): TGTGCCAGCAGTCGTGTGTGGAACACTGAAGCTTTCTTT.

V gene TRBV18 combines with J gene TRBJ2-2, with D uncertain. CDR3 length: 14 residues. From germline, CDR1 is KGHSH and CDR2 LQKENI. V lost 4 bases to trimming and J lost 4 bases, with 10 bases between them. The CDR3 nucleotides are TGTGCCAGCTCACAGATGGGCAGCACCGGGGAGCTGTTTTTT. Translating gives CASSQMGSTGELFF.

This chain connects TRBV14 to TRBJ2-2; D ambiguous. Deletions cut 7 bases from V and 2 bases from J, with 14 bases between. This CDR3 comprises 15 residues. CDR1 is SGHDN, CDR2 FVKESK, per germline. The CDR3 here is CASNLSRYNTGELFF. The CDR3 bases are TGTGCCAGCAATTTGTCCAGGTACAACACCGGGGAGCTGTTTTTT.

This clone is medium-sized (0.01 to 0.1%) by share. The chain is built from TRBV12-5 and TRBJ2-5; the D gene is possibly TRBD2 (7 bases). The CDR3 runs to 15 residues. With 3 bases removed from V and 4 bases from J, the gap between germline ends came to 15 bases. Germline CDR1 reads LGHNT; CDR2 reads FRNRAP. CDR3 nucleotide sequence: TGTGCTAGTGGTTTAGAGGGGGGGTTGGGAGAGACCCAGTACTTC. Protein sequence: CASGLEGGLGETQYF.

The chain has TRBV7-2 and TRBJ1-4; TRBD1 is a possible D gene (5 bases). This CDR3 contains 16 residues. The V gene lost 1 base and the J gene lost 5 bases, with 14 bases spanning the gap. Germline-derived CDR1 and CDR2 are SGHTA and FQGNSA. The CDR3 coding sequence is TGTGCCAGCAGCTTAGGGGGCCGGAGTAAGAATGAAAAACTGTTTTTT. Translation gives CASSLGGRSKNEKLFF.

The rearrangement links TRBV6-2 or TRBV6-3 to TRBJ2-7; D may be TRBD1 (7 bases). V was trimmed by 6 bases and J by 6 bases, leaving 24 bases between them. CDR3 size: 16 residues. The germline gives CDR1 MNHEY, CDR2 SVGEGT. The CDR3 DNA sequence: TGTGCCAGCAGCCGGAATCTACAGGGGAGGAGATCCGAGCAGTACTTC. It yields the protein CASSRNLQGRRSEQYF.

This sequence joins TRBV3-1 (or the pseudogene TRBV3-2) and TRBJ1-3, with D unclear. The CDR3 runs 14 residues. The V gene lost 0 bases and the J gene lost 5 bases, with 8 bases spanning the gap. Germline V lookup: CDR1 LGHDT, CDR2 YNNKEL (reference sequence). The CDR3 protein is CASSQDWRRNTIYF. The DNA for the CDR3 is TGTGCCAGCAGCCAAGATTGGAGACGAAACACCATATATTTT.

This chain joins TRBV12-5 and TRBJ2-7, with 7 bases that match TRBD1. The CDR3 totals 14 residues. V lost 5 bases and J lost 3; bases outside the gene matches: 7. CDR1 and CDR2 (germline): LGHNT, FRNRAP. CDR3 residues: CASGRQGVGYEQYF. In nucleotides, the CDR3 is TGTGCTAGTGGTCGCCAGGGGGTAGGCTACGAGCAGTACTTC.

The V and J genes are TRBV11-2 and TRBJ1-2, with 10 bases identical to TRBD1. The CDR3 totals 15 residues. The germline V gene encodes CDR1 SGHAT and CDR2 FQNNGV. V lost 5 bases and J lost 7; bases outside the gene matches: 10. The CDR3 DNA reads as TGTGCCAGCAGCCCCCAGACAGGGGGCCTCTCTGGCTACACCTTC. This encodes CASSPQTGGLSGYTF.

The genes are TRBV5-1 and TRBJ1-2, with TRBD1 matching 12 bases. CDR3 length equals 16 residues. Unmatched junction bases numbered 6, after V lost 4 bases and J lost 2 bases. Germline CDR1 and CDR2: SGHRS and YFSETQ. CDR3 in DNA: TGCGCCAGCAGCCCCGGGACAGGGGGCTTAAACTATGGCTACACCTTC. It encodes CASSPGTGGLNYGYTF.

This chain uses TRBV6-5 with TRBJ1-1; 8 bases line up with TRBD1. Trimming at V came to 2 bases and at J to 2 bases, leaving 1 base not matched to a gene. Germline CDR1 MNHEY, CDR2 SVGAGI. The CDR3 has 14 amino acids. In DNA form, the CDR3 reads TGTGCCAGCAGTTACGACAGGGGTAACACTGAAGCTTTCTTT. The encoded protein is CASSYDRGNTEAFF.

Only one count was recorded for this clone. The V call is TRBV18, the J call TRBJ1-1, with D possibly being TRBD1 (6 bases). V lost 1 base and J lost 1, with 13 bases in between. Germline values: CDR1 KGHSH, CDR2 LQKENI. CDR3 length equals 16 residues. As DNA, the CDR3 is TGTGCCAGCTCACCACTAGAGACAGGTGGGAACACTGAAGCTTTCTTT. Protein sequence: CASSPLETGGNTEAFF.

This clone came up a few times. The chain carries TRBV19 and TRBJ1-2; 9 bases are a match to TRBD1. The trim removed 6 bases at V and 4 bases at J, leaving 0 bases unmatched. CDR1 and CDR2 from the germline V gene are LNHDA and SQIVND (reference sequence). The CDR3 totals 12 residues. This CDR3 reads CASRTGGYGYTF. The DNA of the CDR3 is TGTGCCAGTAGGACAGGGGGCTATGGCTACACCTTC. The entire variable domain, with the rest obtained from reference TRBV19 and TRBJ1-2, is as follows: DGGITQSPKYLFRKEGQNVTLSCEQNLNHDAMYWYRQDPGQGLRLIYYSQIVNDFQKGDIAEGYSVSREKKESFPLTVTSAQKNPTAFYLCASRTGGYGYTFGSGTRLTVV.

This clone has only one observation. V gene TRBV7-2 combines with J gene TRBJ1-5; TRBD1 aligns across 9 bases. The CDR3 totals 17 residues. V gave up 5 bases and J gave up 2 bases; unmatched junction bases: 10. CDR1 and CDR2 from the germline V gene are SGHTA and FQGNSA. The chain's CDR3 is CASSPPGTGLGNQPQHF. Written as DNA, the CDR3 is TGTGCCAGCAGCCCACCCGGGACAGGGTTGGGCAATCAGCCCCAGCATTTT. Variable domain in full (rest from reference TRBV7-2 and TRBJ1-5): GAGVSQSPSNKVTEKGKDVELRCDPISGHTALYWYRQSLGQGLEFLIYFQGNSAPDKSGLPSDRFSAERTGGSVSTLTIQRTQQEDSAVYLCASSPPGTGLGNQPQHFGDGTRLSIL.

This clone appeared once. This chain links TRBV6-5 with TRBJ2-7; TRBD2 matches 7 bases. The CDR3 sequence is 14 residues long. V trimming: 0 bases; J trimming: 4 bases; junction bases outside the gene matches: 3. Per germline, CDR1 MNHEY and CDR2 SVGAGI. CDR3 DNA: TGTGCCAGCAGTTACTCGACGGGGGGATACGAGCAGTACGTC. As protein: CASSYSTGGYEQYV.

The V gene is TRBV11-2, the J gene TRBJ2-7, with 10 bases lining up with TRBD1. The CDR3 contains 13 residues. V shed 1 base and J 11 bases; nucleotides not matched to a gene: 5. CDR1 SGHAT and CDR2 FQNNGV come from the germline V gene. The CDR3 DNA follows: TGTGCCAGCAGCTTAGGAACCGGGACAGGGGAGTACTTC. Its translation: CASSLGTGTGEYF.

The chain is built from TRBV20-1 and TRBJ1-2, with D possibly matching TRBD1 (5 bases). Germline CDR1 is DFQATT and CDR2 is SNEGSKA (reference sequence). Between the trimmed V and J ends, which lost 7 bases and 6 bases, there was a span of 12 bases. The CDR3 has 11 amino acids. The DNA of the CDR3 is TGCAGTGTCCCCTGGGGGGATGGCTACACCTTC. This encodes CSVPWGDGYTF.